This T cell receptor (beta chain) was found in a study of cytomegalovirus exposure and HLA in healthy donors. Study results and limitations: Presence/absence analyses assumed roughly uniform sequencing depth across donors, which may not hold. A later analysis appeared to link common viral pathogens to several of the most significant clusters. The study recorded 150 to 200 TCR beta chains that were cytomegalovirus-associated.

This clone appeared a few times. Its matching antigen is unknown. This PCR relied on a set of 60 Vbeta primers and 13 Jbeta primers. TCRdb's copy holds only in-frame clones and misses some; the assay was immunoSEQ multiplex PCR. Seen here are 55,000 to 70,000 clones, 74% observed once, and the top ten hold around 10%. CDR1 and CDR2 from the germline V gene are SGHRS and YFSETQ. CDR3 length equals 15 residues. Trimming cost V 0 bases and J 0 bases; bases outside gene matches: 0. The specimen was PBMCs. The chain has TRBV5-1 and TRBJ2-7; 10 positions agree with TRBD1. The clonotype comes from a woman aged 55 to 70 in good health and CMV-seropositive. CDR3 nucleotides: TGCGCCAGCAGCTTGGGGACAGGGGGCTCCTACGAGCAGTACTTC. Residues: CASSLGTGGSYEQYF. Full variable domain (remainder filled in from reference TRBV5-1 and TRBJ2-7): KAGVTQTPRYLIKTRGQQVTLSCSPISGHRSVSWYQQTPGQGLQFLFEYFSETQRNKGNFPGRFSGRQFSNSRSEMNVSTLELGDSALYLCASSLGTGGSYEQYFGPGTRLTVT.